The 9 T cell receptor beta chains given below trace back to one sample, sequenced in a study of cytomegalovirus exposure and HLA in healthy donors. PCR involved 60 Vbeta and 13 Jbeta primers. Measured with immunoSEQ multiplex PCR; TCRdb has only the in-frame clones, and not every one. In the table there are about 150,000 clones, 82% of which are singletons. Sequencing was carried out using PBMCs. Every receptor here comes from a male donor in good health and CMV-seronegative.

This clone was seen a handful of times. The genes are TRBV2 and TRBJ1-1, with D maybe TRBD1 (5 bases). The CDR3 contains 14 residues. CDR1 is SNHLY and CDR2 is FYNNEI in the germline V gene. V shed 8 bases and J shed 4 bases, with 17 bases lying between them. This chain's CDR3 is CASLLLGDLTEAFF. The DNA of the CDR3 is TGTGCCAGCTTGCTATTAGGGGATCTCACTGAAGCTTTCTTT.

The V gene is TRBV5-4, the J gene TRBJ2-5, with 8 nucleotides matching TRBD1. The DNA end is a closer match to TRBJ2-7, so the J assignment may be wrong. Per germline, CDR1 SGHNT and CDR2 YYREEE (reference sequence). This CDR3 has 14 amino acids. The CDR3 region is CASSLNRGAREQYF. The CDR3 DNA reads as TGTGCCAGCAGCTTGAACAGGGGGGCCCGCGAGCAGTACTTC.

V usage is TRBV6-5 and J usage is TRBJ2-7; 8 nucleotides line up with TRBD1. J lost 0 bases, V lost 3 bases, and 4 bases had no gene match. CDR3 length equals 15 residues. The V gene's germline CDR1 is MNHEY and CDR2 SVGAGI. CDR3 loop: CASSYGQGLSYEQYF. CDR3 coding DNA: TGTGCCAGCAGTTATGGACAGGGACTCTCCTACGAGCAGTACTTC.

The CDR3 nucleotides are TGTGCCAGCAGCGCTAAGGGGGCTGGGAACTATGGCTACACCTTC. The encoded protein is CASSAKGAGNYGYTF. The chain uses TRBV5-4 and TRBJ1-2, with 7 bases that match TRBD1. This CDR3 contains 15 residues. Germline CDR1 is SGHNT and CDR2 is YYREEE (reference sequence). V lost 4 bases to trimming and J lost 2 bases; unmatched junction nucleotides: 8.

The rearrangement joins TRBV5-1 to TRBJ2-3; weak D call: TRBD2 (5 bases). Germline V gives CDR1 SGHRS, CDR2 YFSETQ. Between the trimmed V and J ends, which lost 2 bases and 1 base, there was a span of 8 bases. The CDR3 has 14 residues. The chain's CDR3 is CASSLGLGTDTQYF. The CDR3 DNA sequence: TGCGCCAGCAGCTTAGGACTTGGCACAGATACGCAGTATTTT.

V gene TRBV6-6 combines with J gene TRBJ2-5; D might be TRBD1 (5 bases). V shed 7 bases and J shed 4 bases, with 13 bases lying between them. This CDR3 has 13 amino acids. Germline V gene lookup returns CDR1 MNHNY and CDR2 SVGAGI (reference sequence). DNA of the CDR3: TGTGCCAGCACCCCAAGGGGAAGAGAGACCCAGTACTTC. Protein sequence: CASTPRGRETQYF.

V is TRBV11-2 and J is TRBJ2-1, with 11 bases aligning to TRBD1. Germline V gene lookup returns CDR1 SGHAT and CDR2 FQNNGV. The CDR3 length is 19 residues. V lost 5 bases to trimming and J lost 8 bases; unmatched junction nucleotides: 20. The chain's CDR3 is CASSPHSGQGVYYGDEQFF. The CDR3 DNA reads TGTGCCAGCAGCCCGCACTCGGGACAGGGGGTATATTATGGGGATGAGCAGTTCTTC.

The rearrangement joins TRBV5-1 to TRBJ2-5, with D possibly TRBD2 on 5 matching bases. The end of the DNA is better explained by TRBJ2-7, so the J call may be wrong. This CDR3 comprises 15 residues. The V gene's germline CDR1 is SGHRS and CDR2 YFSETQ. CDR3 amino acids: CASSLFGVGSYEQYF. The CDR3 DNA reads TGCGCCAGCAGCTTATTTGGTGTGGGGAGCTACGAGCAGTACTTC.

The chain has TRBV20-1 and TRBJ1-1; TRBD1 might be the D (5 bases). The germline V gene has CDR1 DFQATT and CDR2 SNEGSKA (reference sequence). The CDR3 contains 11 residues. V lost 6 bases to trimming and J lost 5 bases, with 10 bases between them. The CDR3 loop reads CSAGVRTEAFF. Here the CDR3 DNA reads TGCAGTGCAGGGGTGAGGACTGAAGCTTTCTTT.